This TCR beta chain was profiled in a study of early T cells in non-severe SARS-CoV-2 infection. This CDR3 has 15 amino acids. Unique molecular identifiers (one per individual cDNA molecule) were attached. TCRdb redid the calling of the 5' RACE reads with MiXCR, one entry per CDR3 protein. The repertoire includes about 69,000 distinct CDR3 sequences, 9.5% of them detected once, and roughly 6% sits in the top ten. This receptor was taken from an adult who was a healthcare worker with PCR-confirmed SARS-CoV-2 infection or an uninfected control (not recorded which). Material: whole blood. The chain couples TRBV12-2 to TRBJ2-7; the table calls TRBD2, which could not be checked here. TRBV12-2 is listed as a pseudogene. The CDR3 loop reads CASRFLAGNSYEQYF. CDR3 DNA sequence: TGTGCAAGTCGCTTCTTAGCGGGGAACTCCTACGAGCAGTACTTC.